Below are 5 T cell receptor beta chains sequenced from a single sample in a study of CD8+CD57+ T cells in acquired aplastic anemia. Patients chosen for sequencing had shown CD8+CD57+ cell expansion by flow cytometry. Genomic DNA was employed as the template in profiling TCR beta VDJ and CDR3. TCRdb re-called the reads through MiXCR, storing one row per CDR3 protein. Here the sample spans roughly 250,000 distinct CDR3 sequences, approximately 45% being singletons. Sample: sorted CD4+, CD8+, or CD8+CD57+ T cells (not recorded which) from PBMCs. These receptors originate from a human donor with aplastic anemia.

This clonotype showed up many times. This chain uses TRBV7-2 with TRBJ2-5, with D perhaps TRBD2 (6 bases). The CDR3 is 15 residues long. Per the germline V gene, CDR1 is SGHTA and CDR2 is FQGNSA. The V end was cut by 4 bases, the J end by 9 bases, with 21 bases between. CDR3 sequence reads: CASSSPGGPQVSQYF. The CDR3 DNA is TGTGCCAGCAGCTCCCCCGGGGGTCCCCAGGTTTCCCAGTACTTC. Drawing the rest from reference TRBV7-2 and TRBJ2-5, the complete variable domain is GAGVSQSPSNKVTEKGKDVELRCDPISGHTALYWYRQSLGQGLEFLIYFQGNSAPDKSGLPSDRFSAERTGGSVSTLTIQRTQQEDSAVYLCASSSPGGPQVSQYFGPGTRLLVL.

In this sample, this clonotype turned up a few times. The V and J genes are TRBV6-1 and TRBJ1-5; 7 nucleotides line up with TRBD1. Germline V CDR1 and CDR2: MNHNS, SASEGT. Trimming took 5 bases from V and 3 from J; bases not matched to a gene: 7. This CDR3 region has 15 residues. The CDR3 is CASSIHRGPNQPQHF. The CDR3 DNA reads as TGTGCCAGCAGTATCCACAGGGGACCCAATCAGCCCCAGCATTTT.

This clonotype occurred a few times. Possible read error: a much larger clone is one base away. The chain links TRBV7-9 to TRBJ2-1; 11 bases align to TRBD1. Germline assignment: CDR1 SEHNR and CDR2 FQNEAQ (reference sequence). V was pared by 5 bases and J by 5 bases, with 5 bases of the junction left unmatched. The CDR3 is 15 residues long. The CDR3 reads CASSQGQGGNNEQFF. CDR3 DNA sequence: TGTGCCAGCAGCCAGGGACAGGGGGGTAACAATGAGCAGTTCTTC.

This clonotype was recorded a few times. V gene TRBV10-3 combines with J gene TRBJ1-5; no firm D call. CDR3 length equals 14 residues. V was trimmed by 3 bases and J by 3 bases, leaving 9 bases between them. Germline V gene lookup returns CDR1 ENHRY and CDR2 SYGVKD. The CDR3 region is CAISDDAHNQPQHF. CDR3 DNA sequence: TGTGCCATCAGTGATGACGCCCACAATCAGCCCCAGCATTTT.

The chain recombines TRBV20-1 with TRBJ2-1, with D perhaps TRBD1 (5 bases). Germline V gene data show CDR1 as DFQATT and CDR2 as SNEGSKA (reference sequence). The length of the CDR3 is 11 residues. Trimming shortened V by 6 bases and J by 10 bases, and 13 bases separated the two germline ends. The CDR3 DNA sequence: TGCAGTGCCGTTAGGGGTGACGAGCAGTTCTTC. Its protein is CSAVRGDEQFF.